This TCR beta chain was sequenced during a study of cytomegalovirus exposure and HLA in healthy donors. This CDR3 has 15 residues. The V end lost 7 bases, the J end lost 9 bases, and 19 bases lay between the germline ends. In germline, CDR1 is MNHEY, CDR2 SVGAGI. Points from the study as a whole: Later, an analysis showed that TCR beta chains associated with HLA were more clonally expanded than others that were equally common.

PCR amplification relied on 60 Vbeta primers (plus 13 Jbeta primers). Repertoires were generated with immunoSEQ multiplex PCR, while TCRdb's copy carries only in-frame clones and drops some. The repertoire includes a few hundred thousand clones, 75% to 85% of them detected once, and less than 3.5% sits in the top ten. Regarding this clone: Its specificity is not known.

Input material: PBMCs. The sequence was obtained from a woman aged 55-70 years in good health and CMV-seropositive. The chain employs TRBV6-5 and TRBJ1-6; the D gene is possibly TRBD1 (6 bases). CDR3 nucleotides: TGTGCCAGCACCGCGTACCAGGGGATCGGTTCACCCCTCCACTTT. Encoded protein: CASTAYQGIGSPLHF.